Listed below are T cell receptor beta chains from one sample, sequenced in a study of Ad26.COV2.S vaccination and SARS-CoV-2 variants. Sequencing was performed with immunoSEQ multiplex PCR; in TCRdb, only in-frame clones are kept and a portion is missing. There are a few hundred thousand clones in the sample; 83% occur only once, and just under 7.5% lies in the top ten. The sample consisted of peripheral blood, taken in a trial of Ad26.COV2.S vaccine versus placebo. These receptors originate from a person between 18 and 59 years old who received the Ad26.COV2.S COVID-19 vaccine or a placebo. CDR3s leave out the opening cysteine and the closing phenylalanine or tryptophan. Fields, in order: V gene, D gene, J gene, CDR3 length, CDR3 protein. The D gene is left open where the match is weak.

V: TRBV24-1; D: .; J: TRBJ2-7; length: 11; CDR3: ATSDSPGYAQY
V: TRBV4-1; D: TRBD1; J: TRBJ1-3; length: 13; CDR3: ASSPQTGVGNTIY
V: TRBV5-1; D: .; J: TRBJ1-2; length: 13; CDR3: ASSLGTYANYGYT
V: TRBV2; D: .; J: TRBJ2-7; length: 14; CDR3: ASSSDRYQPSYEQY
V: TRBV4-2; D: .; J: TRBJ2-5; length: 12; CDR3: ASSSTGRGETQY
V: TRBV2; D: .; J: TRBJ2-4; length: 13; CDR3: ASSTGQLAKNIQY
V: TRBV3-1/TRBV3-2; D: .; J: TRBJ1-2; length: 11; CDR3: ASSAMGIYGYT
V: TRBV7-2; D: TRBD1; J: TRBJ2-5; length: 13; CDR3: ASSLAFQGQETQY
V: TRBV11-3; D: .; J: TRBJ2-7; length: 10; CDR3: ASSFLLGEQY
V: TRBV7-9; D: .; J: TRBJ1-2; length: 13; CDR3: ASSSSAGKNYGYT
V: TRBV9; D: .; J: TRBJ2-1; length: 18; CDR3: ASSVEQEVKWRGLYNEQF
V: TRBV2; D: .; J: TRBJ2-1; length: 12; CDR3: ASSLLGPSNEQF
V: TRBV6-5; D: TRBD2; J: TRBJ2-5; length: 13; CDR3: ASSLAGGPMETQY
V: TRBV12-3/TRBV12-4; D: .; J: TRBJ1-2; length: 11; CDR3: ASSLDSNYGYT
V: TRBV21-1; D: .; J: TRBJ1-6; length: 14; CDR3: ASSKEGVNEDSPLH
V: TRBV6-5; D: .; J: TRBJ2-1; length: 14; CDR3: VSSYEGLSSYNEQF
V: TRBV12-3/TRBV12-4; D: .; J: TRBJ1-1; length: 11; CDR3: ASSWMGGHEAF
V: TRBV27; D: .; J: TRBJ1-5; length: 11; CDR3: ASSLSVNQPQH
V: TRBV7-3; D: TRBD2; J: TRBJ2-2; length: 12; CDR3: ASRLAENTGELF
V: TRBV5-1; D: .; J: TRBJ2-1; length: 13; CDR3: ASSFGQNLRNEQF
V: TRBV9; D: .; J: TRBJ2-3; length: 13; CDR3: ASSVVEGGTDTQY
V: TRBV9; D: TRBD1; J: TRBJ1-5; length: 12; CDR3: ASSGQGGRWPQH
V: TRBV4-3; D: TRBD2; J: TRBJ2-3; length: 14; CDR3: ASSLTSGGGTDTQY
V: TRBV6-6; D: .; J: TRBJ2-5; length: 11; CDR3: ASSWGPQETQY
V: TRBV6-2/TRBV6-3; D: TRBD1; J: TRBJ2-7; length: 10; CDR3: ASSYSGTDQY
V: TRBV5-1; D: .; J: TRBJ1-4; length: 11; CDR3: ASSWSPNEKLF
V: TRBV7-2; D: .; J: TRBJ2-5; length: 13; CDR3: ASSIGPPAGETQY
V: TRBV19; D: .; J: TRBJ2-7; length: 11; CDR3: ASSIEGISEQY
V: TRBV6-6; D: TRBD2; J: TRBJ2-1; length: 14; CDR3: ASSTPRVAGYNEQF
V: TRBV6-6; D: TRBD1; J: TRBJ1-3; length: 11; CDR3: ASRTGTGNTIY
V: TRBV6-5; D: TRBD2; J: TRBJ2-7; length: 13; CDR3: ASSFLGGRFNEQY
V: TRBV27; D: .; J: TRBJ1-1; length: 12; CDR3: ASRQGLRDTEAF
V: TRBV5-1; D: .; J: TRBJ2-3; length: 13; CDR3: ASSLGGGTTDTQY
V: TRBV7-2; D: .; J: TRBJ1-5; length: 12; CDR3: ASSHGTVNQPQH
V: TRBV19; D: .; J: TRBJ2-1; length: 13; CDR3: ASSHVQGPYNEQF
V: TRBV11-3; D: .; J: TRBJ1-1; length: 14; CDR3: ASSPQGLARFSLAF
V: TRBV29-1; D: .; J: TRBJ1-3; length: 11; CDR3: SVGGSSGNTIY
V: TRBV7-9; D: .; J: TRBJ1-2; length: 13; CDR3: ASSQLAGENYGYT
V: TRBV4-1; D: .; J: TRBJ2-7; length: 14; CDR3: ASSQDKRGNNYEQY
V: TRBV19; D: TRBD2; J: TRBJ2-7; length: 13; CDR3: ASSLSTGGIYEQY
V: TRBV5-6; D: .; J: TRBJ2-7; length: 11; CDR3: ASSLDGHYEQY
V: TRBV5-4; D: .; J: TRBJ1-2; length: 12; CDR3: ASSLTAGSYGYT
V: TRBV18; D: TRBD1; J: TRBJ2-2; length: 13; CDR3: ASSRQPGGAGELF
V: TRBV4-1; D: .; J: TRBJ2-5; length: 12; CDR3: ASSQTTEQETQY
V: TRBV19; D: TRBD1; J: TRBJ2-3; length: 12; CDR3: ASTGTGETDTQY
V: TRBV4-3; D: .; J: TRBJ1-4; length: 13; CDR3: ASSLLGLANEKLF
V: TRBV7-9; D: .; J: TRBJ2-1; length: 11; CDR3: AIREVSYNEQF
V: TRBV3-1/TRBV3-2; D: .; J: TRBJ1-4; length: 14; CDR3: ASSQDPRATNEKLF
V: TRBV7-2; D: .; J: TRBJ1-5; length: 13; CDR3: ASSLAQLTNQPQH
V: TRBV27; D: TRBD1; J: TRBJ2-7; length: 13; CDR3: ASSTTGAPDYEQY
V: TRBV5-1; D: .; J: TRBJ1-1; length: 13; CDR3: ASGLGSRMNTEAF
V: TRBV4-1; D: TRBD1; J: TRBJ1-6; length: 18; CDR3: ASSQGTPGTGVLYNSPLH
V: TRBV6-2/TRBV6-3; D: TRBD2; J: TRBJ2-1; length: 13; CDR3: ASSSGTRAYNEQF
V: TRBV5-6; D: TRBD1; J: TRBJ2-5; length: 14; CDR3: ASSSTRTGGRETQY
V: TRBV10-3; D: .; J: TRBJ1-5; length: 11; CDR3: AIRDKQDQPQH
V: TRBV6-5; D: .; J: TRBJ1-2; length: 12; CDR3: ASSYSGRHYGYT
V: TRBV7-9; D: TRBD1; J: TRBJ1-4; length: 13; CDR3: ASSLTGQEFEKLF
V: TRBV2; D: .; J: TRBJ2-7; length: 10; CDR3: ASSETELKQY
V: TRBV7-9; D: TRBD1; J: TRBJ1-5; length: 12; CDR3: ASSLGDSYQPQH